This T cell receptor beta chain originates from a study of T cell changes during pregnancy in multiple sclerosis. Produced via immunoSEQ multiplex PCR; TCRdb's table is partial and in-frame only. The sample comprises approximately 39,000 clones, about 95% of which are singletons, and about 0.39% rests with the top ten. Per the germline V gene, CDR1 is SGHRS and CDR2 is YFSETQ. The CDR3 extends over 15 amino acids. The junction had 4 bases not matched to a gene; V was cut back by 1 base and J by 4 bases. This receptor was obtained from a female donor with multiple sclerosis, enrolled in a pregnancy study. Sample: CD4+ T cells from peripheral blood mononuclear cells, taken in the second trimester of pregnancy. The rearrangement links TRBV5-1 to TRBJ2-2, with TRBD1 identical over 7 bases. The CDR3 loop is CASSLSGQVTGELFF. The CDR3 DNA sequence: TGCGCCAGCAGCTTGTCCGGACAGGTCACCGGGGAGCTGTTTTTT.